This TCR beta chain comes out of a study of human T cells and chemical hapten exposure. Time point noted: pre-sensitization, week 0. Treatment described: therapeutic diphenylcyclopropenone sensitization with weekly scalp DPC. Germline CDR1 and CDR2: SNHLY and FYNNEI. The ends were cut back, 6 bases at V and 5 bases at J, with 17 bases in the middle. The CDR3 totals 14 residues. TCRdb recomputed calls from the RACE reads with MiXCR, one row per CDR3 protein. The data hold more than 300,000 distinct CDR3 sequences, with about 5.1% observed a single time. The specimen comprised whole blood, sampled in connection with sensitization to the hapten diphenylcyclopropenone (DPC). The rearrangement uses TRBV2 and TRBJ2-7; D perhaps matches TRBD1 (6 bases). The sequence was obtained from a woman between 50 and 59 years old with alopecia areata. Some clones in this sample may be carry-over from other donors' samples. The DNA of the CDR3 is TGTGCCAGCAGGGGGGCACCTGGGCCCCACGAGCAGTACTTC. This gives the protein CASRGAPGPHEQYF.